A selection of T cell receptor beta chains follows, all from one sample in a study of T cells in Graves' hyperthyroidism and ophthalmopathy. TCRdb itself ran the multiplex PCR reads through MiXCR, one entry per CDR3 protein. The repertoire consists of roughly 630,000 distinct CDR3 sequences, with roughly 14% occurring once and the leading ten covering under 7.5%. The specimen was blood. The receptors stem from a woman aged 25 to 39 with Graves' hyperthyroidism. CDR3s include the opening cysteine and the closing phenylalanine or tryptophan. D genes are given only for firm matches. Some rows have no size entry. The others give once, few or many, or a class for an expanded clone.

V gene: TRBV7-9; clone size: many; J gene: TRBJ2-1; D gene: -; CDR3 protein: CASKSGLGYNEQFF; CDR3 DNA: TGTGCCAGCAAGAGCGGCCTGGGCTACAATGAGCAGTTCTTC
V gene: TRBV19; clone size: few; J gene: TRBJ2-7; D gene: TRBD1; CDR3 protein: CASSKLRDRGSSYEQYF; CDR3 DNA: TGTGCCAGTAGTAAACTTCGCGACAGGGGGTCGTCCTACGAGCAGTACTTC
V gene: TRBV29-1; clone size: -; J gene: TRBJ2-7; D gene: -; CDR3 protein: CSVVGSDSYEQYF; CDR3 DNA: TGCAGCGTTGTCGGGTCAGACTCCTACGAGCAGTACTTC
V gene: TRBV6-9; clone size: few; J gene: TRBJ1-6; D gene: -; CDR3 protein: CASSYLGPRDNSPLHF; CDR3 DNA: TGTGCCAGCAGTTATTTGGGACCTCGGGACAATTCACCCCTCCACTTT
V gene: TRBV5-1; clone size: -; J gene: TRBJ2-4; D gene: -; CDR3 protein: CASSHGQIAKNIQYF; CDR3 DNA: TGCGCCAGCAGCCACGGACAGATAGCCAAAAACATTCAGTACTTC
V gene: TRBV7-2; clone size: many; J gene: TRBJ2-7; D gene: -; CDR3 protein: CASSFRGTSYEQYF; CDR3 DNA: TGTGCCAGCAGCTTCCGGGGCACATCCTACGAGCAGTACTTC
V gene: TRBV20-1; clone size: many; J gene: TRBJ1-6; D gene: TRBD1; CDR3 protein: CSARAPGQGNSFNSPLHF; CDR3 DNA: TGCAGTGCTAGAGCCCCGGGACAGGGGAACTCATTTAATTCACCCCTCCACTTT
V gene: TRBV5-6; clone size: few; J gene: TRBJ2-7; D gene: -; CDR3 protein: CASREQGVGSYEQYF; CDR3 DNA: TGTGCCAGCAGGGAACAGGGCGTGGGGTCCTACGAGCAGTACTTC
V gene: TRBV3-1; clone size: -; J gene: TRBJ2-1; D gene: TRBD2; CDR3 protein: CASSQGLSGSSYNEQFF; CDR3 DNA: TGTGCCAGCAGCCAAGGCCTTAGCGGGAGCTCCTACAATGAGCAGTTCTTC
V gene: TRBV11-2; clone size: -; J gene: TRBJ2-5; D gene: -; CDR3 protein: CASSFSTELGQETQYF; CDR3 DNA: TGTGCCAGCAGCTTCTCAACTGAACTAGGGCAAGAGACCCAGTACTTC
V gene: TRBV10-3; clone size: -; J gene: TRBJ1-2; D gene: -; CDR3 protein: CAIMRARDYGYTF; CDR3 DNA: TGTGCCATCATGCGGGCCAGGGACTATGGCTACACCTTC
V gene: TRBV4-1; clone size: few; J gene: TRBJ2-5; D gene: -; CDR3 protein: CASSQDMIETQYF; CDR3 DNA: TGCGCCAGCAGCCAAGATATGATAGAGACCCAGTACTTC
V gene: TRBV18; clone size: few; J gene: TRBJ2-3; D gene: TRBD2; CDR3 protein: CASSPGLADYTSTDTQYF; CDR3 DNA: TGTGCCAGCTCACCGGGACTAGCGGATTACACTAGCACAGATACGCAGTATTTT
V gene: TRBV2; clone size: many; J gene: TRBJ1-1; D gene: -; CDR3 protein: CASSVEVENTEAFF; CDR3 DNA: TGTGCCAGCAGTGTGGAGGTGGAGAACACTGAAGCTTTCTTT
V gene: TRBV4-1; clone size: -; J gene: TRBJ2-1; D gene: -; CDR3 protein: CASRGQAYNEQFF; CDR3 DNA: TGCGCCAGCAGGGGGCAAGCCTACAATGAGCAGTTCTTC
V gene: TRBV6-2/TRBV6-3; clone size: many; J gene: TRBJ2-1; D gene: TRBD2; CDR3 protein: CASSYSPTSGVYNEQFF; CDR3 DNA: TGTGCCAGCAGTTACTCCCCAACTAGCGGGGTCTACAATGAGCAGTTCTTC
V gene: TRBV7-2; clone size: many; J gene: TRBJ2-1; D gene: -; CDR3 protein: CASSLGLSFEQFF; CDR3 DNA: TGTGCCAGCAGCTTAGGTCTCAGTTTTGAGCAGTTCTTC
V gene: TRBV24-1; clone size: -; J gene: TRBJ2-1; D gene: TRBD2; CDR3 protein: CATSQASGSSYNEQFF; CDR3 DNA: TGTGCCACCTCACAGGCTAGCGGGAGCTCCTACAATGAGCAGTTCTTC
V gene: TRBV29-1; clone size: -; J gene: TRBJ2-2; D gene: TRBD2; CDR3 protein: CSVEGTSGRAGGELFF; CDR3 DNA: TGCAGCGTTGAAGGGACTAGCGGGAGGGCCGGGGGGGAGCTGTTTTTT
V gene: TRBV30; clone size: few; J gene: TRBJ2-1; D gene: -; CDR3 protein: CAWSFGRGNEQFF; CDR3 DNA: TGTGCCTGGAGTTTTGGGAGGGGGAATGAGCAGTTCTTC
V gene: TRBV30; clone size: many; J gene: TRBJ1-5; D gene: -; CDR3 protein: CAWSVETGSQPQHF; CDR3 DNA: TGTGCCTGGAGTGTAGAGACAGGCAGTCAGCCCCAGCATTTT
V gene: TRBV27; clone size: few; J gene: TRBJ2-5; D gene: TRBD1; CDR3 protein: CASSPGQSFQETQYF; CDR3 DNA: TGTGCCAGCAGTCCGGGACAGTCGTTTCAAGAGACCCAGTACTTC
V gene: TRBV28; clone size: once; J gene: TRBJ1-2; D gene: -; CDR3 protein: CASSPMGVGGYTF; CDR3 DNA: TGTGCCAGCAGTCCCATGGGAGTAGGCGGCTACACCTTC
V gene: TRBV10-3; clone size: many; J gene: TRBJ1-1; D gene: TRBD1; CDR3 protein: CAISGQGETEAFF; CDR3 DNA: TGTGCCATCAGCGGACAGGGAGAAACTGAAGCTTTCTTT
V gene: TRBV6-5; clone size: many; J gene: TRBJ1-2; D gene: -; CDR3 protein: CASSYSRGYYGYTF; CDR3 DNA: TGTGCCAGCAGTTACTCCAGGGGATACTATGGCTACACCTTC
V gene: TRBV9; clone size: few; J gene: TRBJ2-1; D gene: -; CDR3 protein: CASLDLSHNEQFF; CDR3 DNA: TGTGCCAGCCTCGACCTATCTCACAATGAGCAGTTCTTC
V gene: TRBV20-1; clone size: -; J gene: TRBJ2-7; D gene: TRBD2; CDR3 protein: CSARAGLEGSSYEQYF; CDR3 DNA: TGCAGTGCTAGAGCCGGACTAGAGGGGAGCTCCTACGAGCAGTACTTC
V gene: TRBV6-2/TRBV6-3; clone size: few; J gene: TRBJ1-3; D gene: TRBD1; CDR3 protein: CASSYSFLVGQGAFGNTIYF; CDR3 DNA: TGTGCCAGCAGTTACTCGTTTCTGGTGGGACAGGGGGCGTTTGGAAACACCATATATTTT
V gene: TRBV30; clone size: many; J gene: TRBJ1-1; D gene: TRBD1; CDR3 protein: CACPGQGSRNTEAFF; CDR3 DNA: TGTGCCTGCCCGGGACAGGGGTCGAGAAACACTGAAGCTTTCTTT
V gene: TRBV11-2; clone size: many; J gene: TRBJ2-2; D gene: -; CDR3 protein: CASNLVGTGELFF; CDR3 DNA: TGTGCCAGCAACCTCGTCGGGACCGGGGAGCTGTTTTTT
V gene: TRBV7-2; clone size: many; J gene: TRBJ2-7; D gene: -; CDR3 protein: CASRSQARDTTYEQYF; CDR3 DNA: TGTGCCAGCAGGTCCCAAGCCCGGGACACGACCTACGAGCAGTACTTC
V gene: TRBV20-1; clone size: few; J gene: TRBJ1-6; D gene: -; CDR3 protein: CSAMGDSPLHF; CDR3 DNA: TGCAGTGCTATGGGGGATTCACCCCTCCACTTT
V gene: TRBV6-1; clone size: many; J gene: TRBJ2-7; D gene: -; CDR3 protein: CASLKAAGWNYEQYF; CDR3 DNA: TGTGCCAGCCTTAAGGCGGCAGGGTGGAACTACGAGCAGTACTTC
V gene: TRBV5-1; clone size: many; J gene: TRBJ2-2; D gene: TRBD1; CDR3 protein: CASSFSTGGFTGELFF; CDR3 DNA: TGCGCCAGCAGCTTCTCGACAGGGGGTTTTACCGGGGAGCTGTTTTTT
V gene: TRBV6-2/TRBV6-3; clone size: -; J gene: TRBJ2-7; D gene: TRBD2; CDR3 protein: CASNVAGAYEQYF; CDR3 DNA: TGTGCCAGCAACGTAGCGGGAGCGTACGAGCAGTACTTC
V gene: TRBV7-9; clone size: many; J gene: TRBJ2-1; D gene: TRBD2; CDR3 protein: CASSLAGYSGSREQFF; CDR3 DNA: TGTGCCAGCAGCTTAGCCGGATACAGCGGGAGCCGAGAGCAGTTCTTC
V gene: TRBV10-3; clone size: few; J gene: TRBJ1-1; D gene: -; CDR3 protein: CAISDGGLGTEAFF; CDR3 DNA: TGTGCCATCAGTGATGGGGGGCTGGGCACTGAAGCTTTCTTT